The 24 T cell receptor beta chains below were found in one sample sequenced in a study of cytomegalovirus exposure and HLA in healthy donors. Amplification used 60 Vbeta primers and 13 Jbeta primers. The protocol was immunoSEQ multiplex PCR, while the TCRdb copy is restricted to in-frame clones and leaves out a portion. The sample contains about 150,000 clones, nearly 80% of which appear only once. The sequencing sample was made of PBMCs. The receptors shown here come from a man in his thirties or forties in good health and CMV-seronegative.

The chain is built from TRBV7-9 and TRBJ1-5; weak D call: TRBD1 (5 bases). V lost 4 bases and J 7 bases, leaving 14 bases between the germline ends. The CDR3 runs 14 residues. CDR1 is SEHNR and CDR2 is FQNEAQ in the germline V gene (reference sequence). The CDR3 region is CASSSSRVSQPQHF. The CDR3 nucleotides are TGTGCCAGCAGCTCCTCCAGGGTCAGCCAGCCCCAGCATTTT.

The gene calls are TRBV2 and TRBJ1-4; D call uncertain. This CDR3 contains 14 residues. Germline V gives CDR1 SNHLY, CDR2 FYNNEI. Deletions cut 3 bases from V and 4 bases from J, with 9 bases between. CDR3: CASSEGVLNEKLFF. The CDR3 DNA follows: TGTGCCAGCAGTGAGGGAGTGCTTAATGAAAAACTGTTTTTT.

The V and J genes are TRBV2 and TRBJ2-1, with TRBD1 matching over 11 bases. J gave up 7 bases and V 6 bases, and 11 bases lay outside the gene matches. The CDR3 consists of 16 residues. The germline gives CDR1 SNHLY, CDR2 FYNNEI. The CDR3 here is CASRLSGTGGLNEQFF. The CDR3 DNA sequence: TGTGCCAGCAGGCTTTCCGGGACAGGGGGATTGAATGAGCAGTTCTTC.

This clone was picked up one time. In nucleotides, the CDR3 is TGTGCCAGCAGTTTGTCCCCCGGACAGGGAGGAAACATTCAGTACTTC. This codes for CASSLSPGQGGNIQYF. J is TRBJ2-4 and V is TRBV28; TRBD1 matches 8 bases. The CDR3 totals 16 residues. The ends lost 3 bases at V and 6 bases at J; junction bases unmatched: 10. From germline, CDR1 is MDHEN and CDR2 SYDVKM.

The rearrangement links TRBV5-1 to TRBJ2-7, with a possible D match to TRBD2 (5 bases). The CDR3 is 15 residues long. Trimming took 3 bases from V and 6 from J, leaving 19 bases between them. In germline, CDR1 is SGHRS, CDR2 YFSETQ. This chain's CDR3 is CASSWPRDQTSEQYF. CDR3 sequence (DNA): TGCGCCAGCAGCTGGCCCCGGGATCAAACTAGCGAGCAGTACTTC. Supplemented by reference TRBV5-1 and TRBJ2-7, the full variable domain reads KAGVTQTPRYLIKTRGQQVTLSCSPISGHRSVSWYQQTPGQGLQFLFEYFSETQRNKGNFPGRFSGRQFSNSRSEMNVSTLELGDSALYLCASSWPRDQTSEQYFGPGTRLTVT.

This sequence joins TRBV27 and TRBJ2-7, with 11 nucleotides matching TRBD2. The CDR3 runs to 15 residues. The germline gives CDR1 MNHEY, CDR2 SMNVEV (reference sequence). The J segment lost 4 bases and the V segment lost 4 bases, leaving 6 bases of the junction unmatched. The DNA for the CDR3 is TGTGCCAGCAGTTCGGGACTAGCGGATCTTTACGAGCAGTACTTC. This sequence encodes CASSSGLADLYEQYF.

The V and J genes are TRBV19 and TRBJ2-3; 12 bases agree with TRBD2. From germline, CDR1 is LNHDA and CDR2 SQIVND (reference sequence). CDR3 length: 15 amino acids. Unmatched junction bases numbered 4, after V lost 5 bases and J lost 4 bases. Written as DNA, the CDR3 is TGTGCCAGTAGTGTGACTAGCGGGAGTGCAGATACGCAGTATTTT. This encodes CASSVTSGSADTQYF.

A note on this clone: The identical CDR3 is also encoded by other nucleotide sequences in the sample. The genes are TRBV4-1 and TRBJ1-2; D remains unclear. V was shortened by 0 bases and J by 5 bases, with 7 bases between the two germline ends. The CDR3 length is 13 residues. Germline values: CDR1 MGHRA, CDR2 YSYEKL. The CDR3 reads CASSQDRGYGYTF. CDR3 DNA sequence: TGCGCCAGCAGCCAAGATAGAGGGTATGGCTACACCTTC.

J is TRBJ2-1 and V is TRBV5-1, with D perhaps TRBD2 (5 bases). V shed 0 bases and J shed 7 bases, with 8 bases lying between them. The length of the CDR3 is 13 residues. The germline V gene has CDR1 SGHRS and CDR2 YFSETQ. Here the CDR3 reads CASSLGTENEQFF. CDR3 coding DNA: TGCGCCAGCAGCTTGGGGACTGAAAATGAGCAGTTCTTC.

This clone was counted between two and nine times. V is TRBV7-2 and J is TRBJ1-1, with 7 bases that match TRBD1. Losses at the gene ends were 5 bases for V and 3 bases for J; bases not matched to a gene: 9. Germline V gene lookup returns CDR1 SGHTA and CDR2 FQGNSA. The CDR3 extends over 15 amino acids. The CDR3 DNA is TGTGCCAGCAGCCGTTTCACAGGGGAGGACACTGAAGCTTTCTTT. It yields the protein CASSRFTGEDTEAFF.

The gene calls are TRBV7-9 and TRBJ1-5; D may be TRBD1 (6 bases). The CDR3 sequence is 19 residues long. The ends were cut back, 5 bases at V and 2 bases at J, with 25 bases in the middle. Germline CDR1 SEHNR, CDR2 FQNEAQ (reference sequence). The CDR3 loop is CASSPIPPGAVRGNQPQHF. In DNA form, the CDR3 reads TGTGCCAGCAGCCCTATCCCCCCAGGGGCGGTTAGAGGCAATCAGCCCCAGCATTTT.

V and J are TRBV7-2 and TRBJ2-7, with D uncertain. V lost 5 bases and J 3 bases, leaving 8 bases between the germline ends. The CDR3 has 12 amino acids. Germline V gives CDR1 SGHTA, CDR2 FQGNSA. Written as DNA, the CDR3 is TGTGCCAGCAGCGAACAGAACTACGAGCAGTACTTC. This encodes CASSEQNYEQYF.

There are a few counts of this clone. J is TRBJ1-2 and V is TRBV6-1; TRBD1 is a possible D gene (5 bases). This CDR3 has 14 residues. V shed 2 bases and J shed 4 bases, with 11 bases lying between them. Germline CDR1 is MNHNS and CDR2 is SASEGT. In DNA form, the CDR3 reads TGTGCCAGCAGTGAACACAGGCCCTCCTATGGCTACACCTTC. Protein product: CASSEHRPSYGYTF.

The chain couples TRBV5-1 to TRBJ1-1; TRBD1 aligns across 7 bases. V trimming: 3 bases; J trimming: 2 bases; junction bases outside the gene matches: 13. Germline values: CDR1 SGHRS, CDR2 YFSETQ. The CDR3 covers 17 residues. CDR3 DNA sequence: TGCGCCAGCAGCTCACCCACGGGGACAGCAAGAAACACTGAAGCTTTCTTT. This encodes CASSSPTGTARNTEAFF. Using reference TRBV5-1 and TRBJ1-1 for the parts outside the CDR3, the full variable domain is KAGVTQTPRYLIKTRGQQVTLSCSPISGHRSVSWYQQTPGQGLQFLFEYFSETQRNKGNFPGRFSGRQFSNSRSEMNVSTLELGDSALYLCASSSPTGTARNTEAFFGQGTRLTVV.

V and J are TRBV16 and TRBJ1-3; D is undetermined. This CDR3 is 13 amino acids long. Between the trimmed V and J ends, which lost 3 bases and 3 bases, there was a span of 6 bases. Germline CDR1 KGHSY, CDR2 FQNENV. The CDR3 nucleotides are TGTGCCAGCAGCCATTCGAGTGGAAACACCATATATTTT. Translation gives CASSHSSGNTIYF.

The chain couples TRBV18 to TRBJ2-3; 7 bases agree with TRBD1. Germline V lookup: CDR1 KGHSH, CDR2 LQKENI. The V segment lost 4 bases and the J segment 6 bases; nucleotides outside the gene matches: 4. This CDR3 is built from 13 residues. CDR3 amino acids: CASSLRTGDTQYF. The DNA for the CDR3 is TGTGCCAGCTCACTTCGGACAGGTGATACGCAGTATTTT.

Of note for this clone: One end of the junction does not line up with germline, which may come from a read error. The chain couples TRBV30 to TRBJ2-7; D call uncertain. The CDR3 length is 12 residues. CDR1 and CDR2 (germline): GTSNPN, SVGIG (reference sequence). The DNA for the CDR3 is TGTGCCTGGAGTGTACCCTTCGCGGCCCCGGACTTC. It specifies CAWSVPFAAPDF.

The chain recombines TRBV7-9 with TRBJ2-5, with 7 bases fitting TRBD1. The CDR3 covers 15 residues. The V gene's germline CDR1 is SEHNR and CDR2 FQNEAQ (reference sequence). V dropped 6 bases and J dropped 4; count of bases not matched to a gene: 11. In nucleotides, the CDR3 is TGTGCCAGCAGTGGGAGACAGGGAATAGGAGAGACCCAGTACTTC. This translates into CASSGRQGIGETQYF.

This clone has a single count. V and J are TRBV5-1 and TRBJ2-5, with 13 bases fitting TRBD2. The CDR3 extends over 15 amino acids. The germline CDR1 and CDR2 sequences are SGHRS and YFSETQ. V gave up 8 bases and J gave up 5 bases; unmatched junction bases: 9. The CDR3 spells CARGLAGHWQETQYF. CDR3 bases: TGCGCCAGGGGACTAGCGGGACACTGGCAGGAGACCCAGTACTTC.

The chain joins TRBV28 to TRBJ2-3, with unresolved D. Trimming removed 9 bases at V and 1 base at J, with 11 bases between. This CDR3 contains 13 residues. Germline-derived CDR1 and CDR2 are MDHEN and SYDVKM. The CDR3 here is CASRTLGTDTQYF. The CDR3 DNA is TGTGCCAGTCGAACCTTAGGCACAGATACGCAGTATTTT. The variable domain in full, with the rest retrieved from reference TRBV28 and TRBJ2-3, is DVKVTQSSRYLVKRTGEKVFLECVQDMDHENMFWYRQDPGLGLRLIYFSYDVKMKEKGDIPEGYSVSREKKERFSLILESASTNQTSMYLCASRTLGTDTQYFGPGTRLTVL.

The sample holds a few counts of this clone. This chain connects TRBV6-5 to TRBJ2-6; D is unclear. CDR1 and CDR2 (germline): MNHEY, SVGAGI. This CDR3 spans 12 amino acids. V lost 5 bases, J lost 4 bases, and 3 bases lay in between. The CDR3 nucleotides read TGTGCCAGCAGTATAGGGGCCAACGTCCTGACTTTC. Residues: CASSIGANVLTF.

CDR3 amino acids: CASSLRTSGPLGGTDTQYF. The CDR3 DNA sequence: TGCGCCAGCAGCCTACGGACTAGCGGCCCTCTCGGAGGCACAGATACGCAGTATTTT. V and J are TRBV4-1 and TRBJ2-3; 10 nucleotides match TRBD2. Per germline, CDR1 MGHRA and CDR2 YSYEKL. This CDR3 spans 19 amino acids. V was pared by 4 bases and J by 1 base, with 14 bases of the junction left unmatched.

This chain joins TRBV19 and TRBJ1-5; D is possibly TRBD1 (6 bases). CDR1 is LNHDA and CDR2 is SQIVND in the germline V gene (reference sequence). With 9 bases removed from V and 0 bases from J, the gap between germline ends came to 9 bases. The CDR3 covers 13 residues. CDR3 nucleotide sequence: TGTGCCAGCAGACAGGTTAGCAATCAGCCCCAGCATTTT. Translating it yields CASRQVSNQPQHF.

This chain connects TRBV11-2 to TRBJ2-5, with 8 positions matching TRBD1. The CDR3 totals 16 residues. Germline CDR1 is SGHAT and CDR2 is FQNNGV. Losses at the gene ends were 0 bases for V and 0 bases for J; bases not matched to a gene: 3. CDR3 bases: TGTGCCAGCAGCTTAGAAACAGGGGGGCACCAAGAGACCCAGTACTTC. Its translation: CASSLETGGHQETQYF.